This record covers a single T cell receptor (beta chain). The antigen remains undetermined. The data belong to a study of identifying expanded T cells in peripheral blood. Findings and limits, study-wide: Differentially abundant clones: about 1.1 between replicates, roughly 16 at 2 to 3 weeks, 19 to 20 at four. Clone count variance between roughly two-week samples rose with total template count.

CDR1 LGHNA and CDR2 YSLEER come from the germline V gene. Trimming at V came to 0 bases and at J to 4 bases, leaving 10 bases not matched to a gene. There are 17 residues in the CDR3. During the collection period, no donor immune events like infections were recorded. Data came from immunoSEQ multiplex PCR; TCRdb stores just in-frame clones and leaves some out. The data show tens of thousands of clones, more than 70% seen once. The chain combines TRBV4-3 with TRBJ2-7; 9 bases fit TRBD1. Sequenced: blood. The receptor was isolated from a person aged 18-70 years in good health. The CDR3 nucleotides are TGCGCCAGCAGCCAAGAAGGTGGGACAGGGAGGAGGTACGAGCAGTACTTC. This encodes CASSQEGGTGRRYEQYF.